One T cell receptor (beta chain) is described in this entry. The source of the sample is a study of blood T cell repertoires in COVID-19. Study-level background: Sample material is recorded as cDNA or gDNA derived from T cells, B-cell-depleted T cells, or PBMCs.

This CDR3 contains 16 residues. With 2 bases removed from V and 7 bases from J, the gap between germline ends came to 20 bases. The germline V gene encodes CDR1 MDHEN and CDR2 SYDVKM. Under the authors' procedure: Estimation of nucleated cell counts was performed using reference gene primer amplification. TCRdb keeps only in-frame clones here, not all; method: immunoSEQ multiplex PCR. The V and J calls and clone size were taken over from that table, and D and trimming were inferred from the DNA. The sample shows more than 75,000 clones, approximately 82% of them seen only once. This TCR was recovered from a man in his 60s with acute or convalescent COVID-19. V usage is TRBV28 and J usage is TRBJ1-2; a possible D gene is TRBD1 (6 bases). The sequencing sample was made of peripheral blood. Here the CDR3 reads CASSLGPLGGGSGYTF. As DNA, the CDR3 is TGTGCCAGCAGTTTAGGACCCCTCGGGGGGGGCAGTGGCTACACCTTC.